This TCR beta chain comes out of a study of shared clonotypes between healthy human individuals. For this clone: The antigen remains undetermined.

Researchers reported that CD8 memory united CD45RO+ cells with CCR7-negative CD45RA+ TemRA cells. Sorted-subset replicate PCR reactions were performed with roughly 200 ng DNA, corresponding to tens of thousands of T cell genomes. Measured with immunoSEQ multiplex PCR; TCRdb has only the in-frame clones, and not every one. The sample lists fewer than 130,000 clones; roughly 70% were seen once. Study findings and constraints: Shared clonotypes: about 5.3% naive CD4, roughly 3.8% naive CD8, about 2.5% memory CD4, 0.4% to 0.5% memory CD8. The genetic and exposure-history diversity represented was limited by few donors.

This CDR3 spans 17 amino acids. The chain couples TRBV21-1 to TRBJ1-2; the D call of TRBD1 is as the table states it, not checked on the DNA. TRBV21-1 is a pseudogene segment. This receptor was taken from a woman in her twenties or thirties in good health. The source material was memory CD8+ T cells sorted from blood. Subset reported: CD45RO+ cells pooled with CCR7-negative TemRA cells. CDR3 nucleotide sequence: TGTGCCAGCAGCGACAGGCGGACAGGGGCAGTAAACTATGGCTACACCTTC. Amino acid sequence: CASSDRRTGAVNYGYTF.